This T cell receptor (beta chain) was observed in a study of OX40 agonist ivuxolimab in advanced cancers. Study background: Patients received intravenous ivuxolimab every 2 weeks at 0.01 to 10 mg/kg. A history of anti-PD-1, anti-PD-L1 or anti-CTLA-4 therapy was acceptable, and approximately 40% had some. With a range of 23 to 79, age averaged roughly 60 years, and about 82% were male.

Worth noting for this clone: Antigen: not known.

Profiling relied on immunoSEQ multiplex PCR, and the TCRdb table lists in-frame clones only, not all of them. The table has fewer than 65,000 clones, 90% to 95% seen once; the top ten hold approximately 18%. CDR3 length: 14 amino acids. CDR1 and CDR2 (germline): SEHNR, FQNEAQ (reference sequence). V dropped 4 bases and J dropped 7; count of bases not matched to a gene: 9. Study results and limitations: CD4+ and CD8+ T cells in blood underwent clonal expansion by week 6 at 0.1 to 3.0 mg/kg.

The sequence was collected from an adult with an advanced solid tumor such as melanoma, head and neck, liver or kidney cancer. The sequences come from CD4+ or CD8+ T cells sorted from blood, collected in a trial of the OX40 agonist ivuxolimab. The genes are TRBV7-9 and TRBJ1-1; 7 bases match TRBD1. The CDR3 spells CASSYQGGEDEAFF. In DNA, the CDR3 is TGTGCCAGCAGCTATCAGGGGGGAGAGGATGAAGCTTTCTTT.